This TCR beta chain was obtained from a study of PD-L1 blockade in urothelial cancer. Study as a whole: Male sex and bladder-origin urothelial cancer were recorded for about nine tenths of the roughly 29 patients.

The ends were cut back, 5 bases at V and 3 bases at J, with 11 bases in the middle. The CDR3 runs 14 residues. The V gene's germline CDR1 is LNHNV and CDR2 YYDKDF (reference sequence). Patients each gave 1 to 8 samples, pretreatment and on-treatment. Sequencing used immunoSEQ multiplex PCR; TCRdb keeps in-frame clones, though not all of them. The sample lists approximately 58,000 clones; roughly 87% were seen once. Sequenced material: PBMCs, taken around atezolizumab (anti-PD-L1) treatment. This sequence originates from a man between 65 and 85 years old with urothelial cancer. The chain employs TRBV15 and TRBJ2-1; perhaps TRBD2 as D (6 bases). CDR3 protein: CATSGPSVYNEQFF. The CDR3 DNA is TGTGCCACCAGCGGACCTAGCGTCTACAATGAGCAGTTCTTC.